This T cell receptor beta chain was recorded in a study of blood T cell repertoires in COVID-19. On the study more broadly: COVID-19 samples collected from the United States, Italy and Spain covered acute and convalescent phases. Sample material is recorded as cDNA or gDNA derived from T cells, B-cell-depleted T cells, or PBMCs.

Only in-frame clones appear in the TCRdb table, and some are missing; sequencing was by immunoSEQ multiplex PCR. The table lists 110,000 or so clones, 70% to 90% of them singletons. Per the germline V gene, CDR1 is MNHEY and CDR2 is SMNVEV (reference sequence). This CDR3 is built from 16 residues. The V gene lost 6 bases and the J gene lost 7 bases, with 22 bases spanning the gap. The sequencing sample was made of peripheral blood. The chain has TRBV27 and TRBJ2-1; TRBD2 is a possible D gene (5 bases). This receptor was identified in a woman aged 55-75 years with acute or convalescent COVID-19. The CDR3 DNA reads TGTGCCAGCAGACCCCACTCGTCACTATCGGGGAATGAGCAGTTCTTC. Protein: CASRPHSSLSGNEQFF.